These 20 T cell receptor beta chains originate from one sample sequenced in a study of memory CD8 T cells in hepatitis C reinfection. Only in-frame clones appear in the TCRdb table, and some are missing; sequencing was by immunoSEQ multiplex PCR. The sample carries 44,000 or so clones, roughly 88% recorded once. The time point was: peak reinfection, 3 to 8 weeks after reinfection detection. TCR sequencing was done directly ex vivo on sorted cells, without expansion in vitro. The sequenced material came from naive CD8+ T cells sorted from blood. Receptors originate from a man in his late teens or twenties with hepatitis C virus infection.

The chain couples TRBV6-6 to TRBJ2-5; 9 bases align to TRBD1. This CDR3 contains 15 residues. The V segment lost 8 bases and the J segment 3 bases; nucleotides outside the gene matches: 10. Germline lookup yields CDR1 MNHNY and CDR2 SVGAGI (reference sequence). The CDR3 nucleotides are TGTGCCAGCGGGCGGAAGTGGGACAGGGAAGAGACCCAGTACTTC. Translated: CASGRKWDREETQYF.

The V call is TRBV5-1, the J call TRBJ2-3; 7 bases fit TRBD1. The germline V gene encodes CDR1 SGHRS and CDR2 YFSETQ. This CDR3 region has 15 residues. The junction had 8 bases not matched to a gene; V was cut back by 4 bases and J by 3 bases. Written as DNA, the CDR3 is TGCGCCAGCAGCCTGGCCGGGACAGAGACAGATACGCAGTATTTT. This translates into CASSLAGTETDTQYF.

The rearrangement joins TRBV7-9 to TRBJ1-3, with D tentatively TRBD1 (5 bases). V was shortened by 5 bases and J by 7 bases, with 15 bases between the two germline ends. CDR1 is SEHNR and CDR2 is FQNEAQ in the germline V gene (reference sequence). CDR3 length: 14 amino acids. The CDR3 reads CASSPPRGENTIYF. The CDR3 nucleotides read TGTGCCAGCAGCCCCCCACGGGGGGAGAACACCATATATTTT.

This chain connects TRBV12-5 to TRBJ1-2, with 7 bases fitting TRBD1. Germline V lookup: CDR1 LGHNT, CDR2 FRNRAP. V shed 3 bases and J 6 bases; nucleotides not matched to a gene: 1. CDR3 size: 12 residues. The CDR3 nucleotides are TGTGCTAGTGGTTTCCAGGGGGATGGCTACACCTTC. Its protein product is CASGFQGDGYTF.

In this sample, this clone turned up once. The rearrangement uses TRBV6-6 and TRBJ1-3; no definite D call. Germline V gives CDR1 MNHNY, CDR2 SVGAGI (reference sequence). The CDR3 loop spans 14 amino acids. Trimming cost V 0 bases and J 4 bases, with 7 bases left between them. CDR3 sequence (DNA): TGTGCCAGCAGTTACTCGGGAGGAGGAAACACCATATATTTT. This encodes CASSYSGGGNTIYF.

The CDR3 loop reads CASSPLDTGELFF. CDR3 nucleotides: TGTGCCAGCAGTCCCCTTGACACCGGGGAGCTGTTTTTT. The J gene is TRBJ2-2, the V gene TRBV28; D is unclear. Germline loops: CDR1 MDHEN, CDR2 SYDVKM. This CDR3 comprises 13 residues. Deletions cut 5 bases from V and 3 bases from J, with 7 bases between.

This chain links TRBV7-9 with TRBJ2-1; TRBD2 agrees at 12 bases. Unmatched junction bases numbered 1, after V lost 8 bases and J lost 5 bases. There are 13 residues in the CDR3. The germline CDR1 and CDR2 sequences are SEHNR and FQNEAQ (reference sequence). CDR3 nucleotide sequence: TGTGCCAGCGGACTAGCGGGAAACAATGAGCAGTTCTTC. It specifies CASGLAGNNEQFF.

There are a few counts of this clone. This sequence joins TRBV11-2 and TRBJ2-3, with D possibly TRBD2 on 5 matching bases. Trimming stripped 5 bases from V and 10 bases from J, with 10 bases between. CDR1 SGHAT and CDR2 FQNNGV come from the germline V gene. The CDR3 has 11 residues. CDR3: CASSLAEAQYF. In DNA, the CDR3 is TGTGCCAGCAGCCTAGCTGAGGCGCAGTATTTT.

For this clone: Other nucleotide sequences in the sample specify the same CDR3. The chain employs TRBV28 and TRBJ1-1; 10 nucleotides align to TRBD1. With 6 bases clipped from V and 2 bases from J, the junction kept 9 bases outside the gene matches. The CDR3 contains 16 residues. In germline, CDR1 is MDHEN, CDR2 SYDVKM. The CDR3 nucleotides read TGTGCCAGCAGCCAACGACAGGGGGCGAGAAACACTGAAGCTTTCTTT. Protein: CASSQRQGARNTEAFF. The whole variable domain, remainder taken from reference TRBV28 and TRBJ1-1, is DVKVTQSSRYLVKRTGEKVFLECVQDMDHENMFWYRQDPGLGLRLIYFSYDVKMKEKGDIPEGYSVSREKKERFSLILESASTNQTSMYLCASSQRQGARNTEAFFGQGTRLTVV.

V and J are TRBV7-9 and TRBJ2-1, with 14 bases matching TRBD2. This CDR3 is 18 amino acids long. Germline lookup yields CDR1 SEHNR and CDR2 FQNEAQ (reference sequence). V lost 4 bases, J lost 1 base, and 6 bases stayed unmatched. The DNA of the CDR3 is TGTGCCAGCAGCTCCGGGACTAGCGGGGGTCGATCCTACAATGAGCAGTTCTTC. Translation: CASSSGTSGGRSYNEQFF.

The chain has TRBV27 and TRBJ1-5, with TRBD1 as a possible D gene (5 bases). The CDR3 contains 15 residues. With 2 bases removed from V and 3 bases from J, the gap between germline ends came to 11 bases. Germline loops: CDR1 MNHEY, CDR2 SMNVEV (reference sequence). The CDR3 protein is CASSLLRQPNQPQHF. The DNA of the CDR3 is TGTGCCAGCAGTTTACTGAGACAGCCCAATCAGCCCCAGCATTTT.

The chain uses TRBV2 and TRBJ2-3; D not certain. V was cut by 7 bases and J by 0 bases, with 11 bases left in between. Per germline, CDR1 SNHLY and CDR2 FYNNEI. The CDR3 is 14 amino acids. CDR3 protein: CASMSADSTDTQYF. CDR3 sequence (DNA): TGTGCCAGCATGAGCGCAGATAGCACAGATACGCAGTATTTT.

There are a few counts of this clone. The DNA of the CDR3 is TGTGCCAGCAGCCATCCGGTGTCAGCGACTGGAAACACCATATATTTT. Encoded protein: CASSHPVSATGNTIYF. The V and J genes are TRBV7-9 and TRBJ1-3; D is undetermined. Germline-derived CDR1 and CDR2 are SEHNR and FQNEAQ (reference sequence). Trimming pared 5 bases from V and 2 bases from J, leaving 16 bases between. The CDR3 covers 16 residues.

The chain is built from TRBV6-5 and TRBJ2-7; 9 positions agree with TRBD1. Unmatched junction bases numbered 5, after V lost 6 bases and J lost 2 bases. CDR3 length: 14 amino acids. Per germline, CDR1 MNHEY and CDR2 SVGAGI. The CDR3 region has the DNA TGTGCCAGCAGACCGGGACAGGGCCCCTACGAGCAGTACTTC. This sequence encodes CASRPGQGPYEQYF.

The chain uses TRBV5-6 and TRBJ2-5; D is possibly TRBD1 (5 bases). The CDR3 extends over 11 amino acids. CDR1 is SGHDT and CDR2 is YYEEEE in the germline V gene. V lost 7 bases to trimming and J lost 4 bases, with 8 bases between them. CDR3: CASQQGETQYF. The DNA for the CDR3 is TGTGCCAGCCAGCAGGGAGAGACCCAGTACTTC.

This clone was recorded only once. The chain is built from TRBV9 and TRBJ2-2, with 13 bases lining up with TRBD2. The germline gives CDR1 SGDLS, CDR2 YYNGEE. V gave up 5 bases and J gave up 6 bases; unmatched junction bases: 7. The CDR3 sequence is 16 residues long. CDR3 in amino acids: CASSVGGLAGAGELFF. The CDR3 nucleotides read TGTGCCAGCAGTGTTGGAGGACTAGCGGGGGCCGGGGAGCTGTTTTTT.

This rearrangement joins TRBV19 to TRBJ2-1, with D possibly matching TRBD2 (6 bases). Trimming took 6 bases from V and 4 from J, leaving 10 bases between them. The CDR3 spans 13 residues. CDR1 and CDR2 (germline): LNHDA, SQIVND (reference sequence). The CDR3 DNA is TGTGCCAGTAGGCAAGGAGGGTACAATGAGCAGTTCTTC. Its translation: CASRQGGYNEQFF.

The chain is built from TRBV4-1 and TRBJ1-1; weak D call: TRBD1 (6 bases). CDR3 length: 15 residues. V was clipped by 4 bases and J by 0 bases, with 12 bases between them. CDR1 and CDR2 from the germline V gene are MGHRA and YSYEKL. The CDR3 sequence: CASSPPGDMNTEAFF. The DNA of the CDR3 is TGCGCCAGCAGCCCCCCAGGGGACATGAACACTGAAGCTTTCTTT.

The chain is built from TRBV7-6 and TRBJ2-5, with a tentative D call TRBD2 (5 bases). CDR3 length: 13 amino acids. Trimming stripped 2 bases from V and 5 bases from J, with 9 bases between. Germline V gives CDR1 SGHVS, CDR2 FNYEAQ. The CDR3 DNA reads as TGTGCCAGCAGCTTACGCAGAGGGGAGACCCAGTACTTC. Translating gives CASSLRRGETQYF.

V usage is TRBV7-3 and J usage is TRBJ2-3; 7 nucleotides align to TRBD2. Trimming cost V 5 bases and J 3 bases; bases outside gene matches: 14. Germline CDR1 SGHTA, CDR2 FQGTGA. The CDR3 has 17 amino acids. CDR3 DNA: TGTGCCAGCAGCGACCCTAGCGGTGGGAGGGCAACAGATACGCAGTATTTT. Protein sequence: CASSDPSGGRATDTQYF. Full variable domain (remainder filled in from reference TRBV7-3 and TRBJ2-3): GAGVSQTPSNKVTEKGKYVELRCDPISGHTALYWYRQSLGQGPEFLIYFQGTGAADDSGLPNDRFFAVRPEGSVSTLKIQRTERGDSAVYLCASSDPSGGRATDTQYFGPGTRLTVL.